The clone carrying this TCR beta chain has just one count. The antigen remains undetermined. CDR1 is MGHRA, CDR2 YSYEKL, per germline. V was pared by 4 bases and J by 8 bases, with 14 bases between. CDR3 size: 14 residues. CD8 cells classed as naive were CD45RO-negative and positively selected for CCR7, excluding terminally differentiated effector memory CD45RA+ cells. This specimen comes from a study of shared clonotypes between healthy human individuals. Study-wide context: The donor group consisted of two women and three men, aged 18 to 49. Regarding the study as a whole: Sequencing depth was predicted to influence how clonotypes are shared among donors.

Data came from immunoSEQ multiplex PCR; TCRdb stores just in-frame clones and leaves some out. The table lists hundreds of thousands of clones, about 95% of them singletons. V is TRBV4-1 and J is TRBJ2-2; TRBD2 might be the D (6 bases). The TCR comes from a woman younger than 45 in good health. The sample was naive CD8+ T cells sorted from blood. The chain's CDR3 is CASSLAAELGELFF. The CDR3 nucleotides are TGCGCCAGCAGCCTAGCGGCAGAATTAGGGGAGCTGTTTTTT.